This T cell receptor beta chain stems from a study of blood T cell repertoires in COVID-19. Study information: Samples representing acute and convalescent COVID-19 were sourced from the United States, Italy and Spain. From T cells, B-cell-depleted T cells, or PBMCs came the material, which was cDNA or gDNA.

The Seattle patients joined while their infection was active and were tracked longitudinally afterward. Sequenced by immunoSEQ multiplex PCR; TCRdb stores in-frame clones only, minus some. The sample lists more than 350,000 clones; roughly 90% were seen once. The V gene's germline CDR1 is SGHRS and CDR2 YFSETQ. Trimming took off 6 bases at V and 5 bases at J, with 17 bases between the two ends. The CDR3 has 14 residues. V usage is TRBV5-1 and J usage is TRBJ1-2, with D possibly TRBD1 on 5 matching bases. Sequenced material: peripheral blood. The receptor's source is a woman in her twenties or thirties with COVID-19, enrolled during active disease. Here the CDR3 reads CASNQDPGAYGYTF. The CDR3 DNA reads TGCGCCAGCAATCAGGATCCTGGGGCTTATGGCTACACCTTC. Supplemented by reference TRBV5-1 and TRBJ1-2, the full variable domain reads KAGVTQTPRYLIKTRGQQVTLSCSPISGHRSVSWYQQTPGQGLQFLFEYFSETQRNKGNFPGRFSGRQFSNSRSEMNVSTLELGDSALYLCASNQDPGAYGYTFGSGTRLTVV.